This T cell receptor beta chain emerged from a study of T cells in Graves' hyperthyroidism and ophthalmopathy. The wider study: Peripheral blood samples were taken at initial diagnosis, prior to any treatment.

Not enrolled were patients with uncontrolled infection, other autoimmune disease, pregnancy or lactation. Cells are PBMCs isolated from over 7.5 ml of fresh blood. TCR beta CDR3 region amplification was performed from RNA transcripts. The primer set for the first-round RT-PCR of the TCR CDR3 was HTBI. TCRdb recomputed calls from the multiplex PCR reads with MiXCR, one row per CDR3 protein. This sample yields around 520,000 distinct CDR3 sequences, of which approximately 24% are seen a single time; about 11% belongs to the top ten. Overall study results and limits: Blood also showed most of the thyroid clonotypes that were expanded above 0.001.

The CDR3 loop spans 15 amino acids. Germline lookup yields CDR1 DFQATT and CDR2 SNEGSKA (reference sequence). The germline V and J ends were trimmed by 0 bases and 4 bases, with 13 bases remaining between them. This clonotype showed up many times. The antigen is undetermined. This clonotype originated in a woman aged 25 to 45 with Graves' ophthalmopathy. Sequenced input: blood. The V call is TRBV20-1, the J call TRBJ1-5; D may be TRBD1 (6 bases). The chain's CDR3 is CSARDTGRGNQPQHF. The CDR3 DNA sequence: TGCAGTGCTAGAGATACGGGCAGGGGAAATCAGCCCCAGCATTTT.